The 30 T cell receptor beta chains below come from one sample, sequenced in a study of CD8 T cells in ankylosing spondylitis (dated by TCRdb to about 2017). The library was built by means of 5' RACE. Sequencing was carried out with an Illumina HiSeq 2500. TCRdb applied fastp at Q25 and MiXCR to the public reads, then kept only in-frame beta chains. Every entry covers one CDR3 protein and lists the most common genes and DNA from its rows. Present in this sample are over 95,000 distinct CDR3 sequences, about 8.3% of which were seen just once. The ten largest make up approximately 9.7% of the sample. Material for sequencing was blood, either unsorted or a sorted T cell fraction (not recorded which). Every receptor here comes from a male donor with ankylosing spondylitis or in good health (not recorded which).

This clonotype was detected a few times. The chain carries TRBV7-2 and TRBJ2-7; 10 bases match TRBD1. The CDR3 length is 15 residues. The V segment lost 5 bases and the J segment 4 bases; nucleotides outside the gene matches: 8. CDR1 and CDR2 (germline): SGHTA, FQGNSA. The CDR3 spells CASSQETGGVYEQYF. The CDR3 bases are TGTGCCAGCAGCCAGGAGACAGGGGGCGTTTACGAGCAGTACTTC.

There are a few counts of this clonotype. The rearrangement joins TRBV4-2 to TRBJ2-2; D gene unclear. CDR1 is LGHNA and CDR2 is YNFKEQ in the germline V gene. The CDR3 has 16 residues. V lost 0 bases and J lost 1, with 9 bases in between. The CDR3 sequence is CASSQEGSGNTGELFF. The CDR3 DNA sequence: TGTGCCAGCAGCCAAGAAGGGTCAGGGAACACCGGGGAGCTGTTTTTT.

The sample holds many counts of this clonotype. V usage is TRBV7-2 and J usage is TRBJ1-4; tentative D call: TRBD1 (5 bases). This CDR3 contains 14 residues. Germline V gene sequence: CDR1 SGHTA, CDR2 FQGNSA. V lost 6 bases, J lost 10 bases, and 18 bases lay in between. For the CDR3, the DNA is TGTGCCAGCAGGCCAGGGACGGAGGTTGGAAAACTGTTTTTT. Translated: CASRPGTEVGKLFF. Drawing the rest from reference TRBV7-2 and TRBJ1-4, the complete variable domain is GAGVSQSPSNKVTEKGKDVELRCDPISGHTALYWYRQSLGQGLEFLIYFQGNSAPDKSGLPSDRFSAERTGGSVSTLTIQRTQQEDSAVYLCASRPGTEVGKLFFGSGTQLSVL.

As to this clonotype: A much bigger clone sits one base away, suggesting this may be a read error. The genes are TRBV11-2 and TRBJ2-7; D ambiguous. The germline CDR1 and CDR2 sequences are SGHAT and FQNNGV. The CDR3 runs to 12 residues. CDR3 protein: CASSLVSYGQYF. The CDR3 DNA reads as TGTGCCAGCAGCTTAGTCAGCTACGGGCAGTACTTC.

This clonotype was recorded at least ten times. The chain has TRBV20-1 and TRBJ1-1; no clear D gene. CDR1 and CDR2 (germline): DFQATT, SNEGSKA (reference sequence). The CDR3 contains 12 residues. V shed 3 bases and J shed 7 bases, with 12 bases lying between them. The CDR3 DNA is TGCAGTGCTAGGACGGATGGGGTTGAAGCTTTCTTT. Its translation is CSARTDGVEAFF.

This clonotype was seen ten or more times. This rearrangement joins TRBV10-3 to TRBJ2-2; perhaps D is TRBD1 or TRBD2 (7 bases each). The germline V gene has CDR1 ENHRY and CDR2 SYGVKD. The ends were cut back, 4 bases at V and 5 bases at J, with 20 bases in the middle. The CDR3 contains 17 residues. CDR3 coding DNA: TGTGCCATCAGTGCGAACGGGGCAGGGGGGGAGACCGGGGAGCTGTTTTTT. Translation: CAISANGAGGETGELFF.

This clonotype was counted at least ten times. The CDR3 loop reads CASRRVGIWGYTF. CDR3 sequence (DNA): TGTGCCAGCAGACGTGTTGGGATTTGGGGCTACACCTTC. J is TRBJ1-2 and V is TRBV12-3 or TRBV12-4; D unresolved. V was trimmed by 6 bases and J by 8 bases, leaving 16 bases between them. The CDR3 is 13 amino acids.

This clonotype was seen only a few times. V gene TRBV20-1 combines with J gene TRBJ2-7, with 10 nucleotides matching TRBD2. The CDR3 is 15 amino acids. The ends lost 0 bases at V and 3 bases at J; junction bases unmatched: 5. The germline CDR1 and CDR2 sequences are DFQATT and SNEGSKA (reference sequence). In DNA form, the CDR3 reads TGCAGTGCTAGAGATCGACTAGCGGGTCTCTACGAGCAGTACTTC. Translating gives CSARDRLAGLYEQYF.

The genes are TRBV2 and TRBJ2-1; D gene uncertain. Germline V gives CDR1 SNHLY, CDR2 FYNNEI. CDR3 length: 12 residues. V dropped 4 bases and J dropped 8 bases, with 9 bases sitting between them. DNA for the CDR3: TGTGCCAGCAGTGCGGTGGGCCATGAGCAGTTCTTC. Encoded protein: CASSAVGHEQFF.

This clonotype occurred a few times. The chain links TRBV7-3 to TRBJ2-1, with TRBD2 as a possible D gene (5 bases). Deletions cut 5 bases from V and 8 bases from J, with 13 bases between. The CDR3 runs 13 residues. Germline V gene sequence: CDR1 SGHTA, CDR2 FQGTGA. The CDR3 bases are TGTGCCAGCAGCGAGGGCCCTAGGGATGAGCAGTTCTTC. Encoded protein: CASSEGPRDEQFF.

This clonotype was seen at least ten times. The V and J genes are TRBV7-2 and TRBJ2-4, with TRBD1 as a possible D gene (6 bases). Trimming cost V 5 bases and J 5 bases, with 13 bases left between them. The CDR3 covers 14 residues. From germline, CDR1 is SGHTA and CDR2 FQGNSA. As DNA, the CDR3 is TGTGCCAGCAGCGCGTACAGGGATCAAAACATTCAGTACTTC. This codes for CASSAYRDQNIQYF.

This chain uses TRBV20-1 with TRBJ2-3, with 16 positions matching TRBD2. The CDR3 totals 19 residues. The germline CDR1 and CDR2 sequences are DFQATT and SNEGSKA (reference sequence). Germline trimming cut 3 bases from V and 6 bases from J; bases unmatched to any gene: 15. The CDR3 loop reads CSARTIPGTSGRAWDTQYF. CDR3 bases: TGCAGTGCTAGGACGATCCCCGGGACTAGCGGGAGGGCCTGGGATACGCAGTATTTT.

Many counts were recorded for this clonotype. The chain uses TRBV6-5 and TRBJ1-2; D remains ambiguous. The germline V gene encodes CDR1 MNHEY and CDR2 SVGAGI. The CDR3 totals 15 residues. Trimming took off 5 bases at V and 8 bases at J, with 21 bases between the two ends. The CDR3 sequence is CASSHSLRGVIGYTF. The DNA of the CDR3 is TGTGCCAGCAGTCATTCTCTTCGGGGAGTCATAGGCTACACCTTC.

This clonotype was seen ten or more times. CDR3 residues: CSADRGLGYTF. The CDR3, as DNA: TGCAGTGCCGACAGGGGGTTGGGCTACACCTTC. The chain couples TRBV20-1 to TRBJ1-2; the match to TRBD1 covers 9 bases. This CDR3 is built from 11 residues. Trimming took 6 bases from V and 8 from J; bases not matched to a gene: 4. Germline lookup yields CDR1 DFQATT and CDR2 SNEGSKA (reference sequence).

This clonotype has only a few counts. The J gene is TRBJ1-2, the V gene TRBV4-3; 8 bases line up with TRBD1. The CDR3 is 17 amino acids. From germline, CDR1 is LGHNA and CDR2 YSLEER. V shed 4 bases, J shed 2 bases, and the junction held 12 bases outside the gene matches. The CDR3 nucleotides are TGCGCCAGCAGCCCAGCGGGGCAGGGGGCTCCCAACTATGGCTACACCTTC. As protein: CASSPAGQGAPNYGYTF.

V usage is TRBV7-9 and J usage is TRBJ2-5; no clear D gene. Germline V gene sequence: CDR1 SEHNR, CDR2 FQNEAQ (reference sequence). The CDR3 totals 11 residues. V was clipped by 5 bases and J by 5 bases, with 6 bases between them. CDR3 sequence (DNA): TGTGCCAGCAGCATCAGTGAGACCCAGTACTTC. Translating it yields CASSISETQYF.

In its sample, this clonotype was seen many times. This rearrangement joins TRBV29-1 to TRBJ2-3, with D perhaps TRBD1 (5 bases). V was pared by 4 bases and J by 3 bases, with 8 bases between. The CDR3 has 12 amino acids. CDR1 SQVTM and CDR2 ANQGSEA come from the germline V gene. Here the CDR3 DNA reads TGCAGCGTTGTAGACAGAACAGATACGCAGTATTTT. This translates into CSVVDRTDTQYF.

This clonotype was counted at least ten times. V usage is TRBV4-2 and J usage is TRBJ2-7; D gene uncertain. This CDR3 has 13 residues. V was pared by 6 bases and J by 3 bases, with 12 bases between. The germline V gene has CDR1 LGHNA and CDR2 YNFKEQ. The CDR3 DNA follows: TGTGCCAGCAGTCAGTATGGGGACTACGAGCAGTACTTC. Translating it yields CASSQYGDYEQYF.

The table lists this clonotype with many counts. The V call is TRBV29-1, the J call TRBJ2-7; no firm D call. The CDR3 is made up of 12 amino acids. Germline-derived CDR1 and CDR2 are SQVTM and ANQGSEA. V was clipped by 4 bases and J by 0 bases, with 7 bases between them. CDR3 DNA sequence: TGCAGCGTTGCGTGGAGCTCCTACGAGCAGTACTTC. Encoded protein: CSVAWSSYEQYF.

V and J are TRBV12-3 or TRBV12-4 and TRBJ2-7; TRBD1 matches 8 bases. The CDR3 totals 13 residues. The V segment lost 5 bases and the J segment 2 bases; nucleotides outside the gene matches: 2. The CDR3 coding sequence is TGTGCCAGCAGTCGGGACAGGCCCTACGAGCAGTACTTC. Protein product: CASSRDRPYEQYF.

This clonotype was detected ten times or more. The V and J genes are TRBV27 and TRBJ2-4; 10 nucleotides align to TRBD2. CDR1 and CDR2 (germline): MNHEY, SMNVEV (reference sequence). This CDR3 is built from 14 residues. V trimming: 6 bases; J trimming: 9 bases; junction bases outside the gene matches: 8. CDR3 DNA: TGTGCCAGCAGACCGGGACTAGCGTTGCCCATTCAGTACTTC. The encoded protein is CASRPGLALPIQYF.

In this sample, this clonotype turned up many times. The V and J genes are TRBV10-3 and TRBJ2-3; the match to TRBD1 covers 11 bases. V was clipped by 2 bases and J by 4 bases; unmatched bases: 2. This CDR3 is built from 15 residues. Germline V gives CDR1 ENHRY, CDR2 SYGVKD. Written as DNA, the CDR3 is TGTGCCATCAGTGAGCCGGGACAGGGGGCAGATACGCAGTATTTT. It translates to CAISEPGQGADTQYF.

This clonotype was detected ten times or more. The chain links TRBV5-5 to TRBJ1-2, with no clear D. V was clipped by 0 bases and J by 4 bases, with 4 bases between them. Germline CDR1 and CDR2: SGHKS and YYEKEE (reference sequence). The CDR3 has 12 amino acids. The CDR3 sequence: CASSLDTYGYTF. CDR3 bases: TGTGCCAGCAGCTTGGATACCTATGGCTACACCTTC.

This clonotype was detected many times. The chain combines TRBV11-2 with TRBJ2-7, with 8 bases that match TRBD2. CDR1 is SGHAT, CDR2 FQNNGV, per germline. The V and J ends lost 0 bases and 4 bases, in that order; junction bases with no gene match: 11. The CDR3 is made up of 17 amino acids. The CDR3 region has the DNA TGTGCCAGCAGCTTAGAAGGGGTAGTAGCGGGAATGTACGAGCAGTACTTC. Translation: CASSLEGVVAGMYEQYF.

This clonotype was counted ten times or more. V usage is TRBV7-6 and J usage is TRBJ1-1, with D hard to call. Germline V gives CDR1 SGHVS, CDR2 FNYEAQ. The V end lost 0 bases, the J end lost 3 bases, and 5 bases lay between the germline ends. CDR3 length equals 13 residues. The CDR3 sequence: CASSLATDTEAFF. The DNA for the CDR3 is TGTGCCAGCAGCTTAGCGACGGACACTGAAGCTTTCTTT.

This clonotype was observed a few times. The CDR3 sequence: CASSLDRDEQYF. The CDR3 DNA sequence: TGTGCCAGCAGCCTGGACAGGGACGAGCAGTACTTC. V and J are TRBV7-2 and TRBJ2-7, with TRBD1 matching over 8 bases. The CDR3 has 12 residues. V gave up 5 bases and J gave up 5 bases; unmatched junction bases: 2. Germline CDR1 is SGHTA and CDR2 is FQGNSA. Full variable domain (rest looked up from reference TRBV7-2 and TRBJ2-7): GAGVSQSPSNKVTEKGKDVELRCDPISGHTALYWYRQSLGQGLEFLIYFQGNSAPDKSGLPSDRFSAERTGGSVSTLTIQRTQQEDSAVYLCASSLDRDEQYFGPGTRLTVT.

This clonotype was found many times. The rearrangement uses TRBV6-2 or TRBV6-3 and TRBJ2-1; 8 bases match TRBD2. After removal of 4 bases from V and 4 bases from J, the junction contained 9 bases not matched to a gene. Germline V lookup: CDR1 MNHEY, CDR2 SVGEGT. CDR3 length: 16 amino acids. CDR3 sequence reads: CASSSRRGDFYNEQFF. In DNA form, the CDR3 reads TGTGCCAGCAGTTCCAGGCGGGGGGACTTTTACAATGAGCAGTTCTTC.

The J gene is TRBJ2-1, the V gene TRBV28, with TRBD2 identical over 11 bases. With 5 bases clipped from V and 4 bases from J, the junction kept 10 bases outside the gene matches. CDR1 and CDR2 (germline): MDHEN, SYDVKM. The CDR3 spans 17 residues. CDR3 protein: CASSPSIAGGEYNEQFF. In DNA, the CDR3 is TGTGCCAGCAGTCCCTCGATAGCGGGAGGGGAGTACAATGAGCAGTTCTTC.

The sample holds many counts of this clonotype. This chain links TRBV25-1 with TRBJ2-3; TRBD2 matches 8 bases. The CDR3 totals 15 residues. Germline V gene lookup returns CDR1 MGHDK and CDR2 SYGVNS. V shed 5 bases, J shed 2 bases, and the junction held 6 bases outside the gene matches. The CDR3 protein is CASSRLAYLTDTQYF. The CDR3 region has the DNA TGTGCCAGCAGTAGACTAGCGTATCTCACAGATACGCAGTATTTT.

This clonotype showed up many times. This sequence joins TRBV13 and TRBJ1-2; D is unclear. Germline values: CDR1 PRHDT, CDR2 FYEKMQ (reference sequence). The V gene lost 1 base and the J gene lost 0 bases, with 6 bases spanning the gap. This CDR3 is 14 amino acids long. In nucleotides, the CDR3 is TGTGCCAGCAGCTTAGTACAGTCTAACTATGGCTACACCTTC. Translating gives CASSLVQSNYGYTF.